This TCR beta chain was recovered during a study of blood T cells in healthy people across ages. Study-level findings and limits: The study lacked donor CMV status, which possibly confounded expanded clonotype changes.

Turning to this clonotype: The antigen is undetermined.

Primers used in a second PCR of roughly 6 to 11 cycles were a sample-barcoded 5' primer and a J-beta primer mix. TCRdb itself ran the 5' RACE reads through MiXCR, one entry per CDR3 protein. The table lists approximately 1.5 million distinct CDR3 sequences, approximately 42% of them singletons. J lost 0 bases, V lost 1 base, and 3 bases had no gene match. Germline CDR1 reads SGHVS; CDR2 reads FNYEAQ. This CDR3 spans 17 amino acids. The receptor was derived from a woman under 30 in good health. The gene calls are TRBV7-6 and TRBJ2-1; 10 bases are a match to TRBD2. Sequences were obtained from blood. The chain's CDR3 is CASSLEGLASSYNEQFF. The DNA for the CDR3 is TGTGCCAGCAGCTTAGAGGGACTAGCGAGCTCCTACAATGAGCAGTTCTTC.